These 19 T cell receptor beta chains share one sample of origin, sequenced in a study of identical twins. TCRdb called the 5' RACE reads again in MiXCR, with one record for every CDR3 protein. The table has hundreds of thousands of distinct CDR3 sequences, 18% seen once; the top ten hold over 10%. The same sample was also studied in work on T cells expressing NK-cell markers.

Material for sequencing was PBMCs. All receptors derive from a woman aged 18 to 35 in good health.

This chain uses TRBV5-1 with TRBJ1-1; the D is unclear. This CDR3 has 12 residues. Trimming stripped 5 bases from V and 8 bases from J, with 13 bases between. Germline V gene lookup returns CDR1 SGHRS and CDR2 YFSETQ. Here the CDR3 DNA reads TGCGCCAGCAGTCATTTGGTGGGCGAAGCTTTCTTT. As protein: CASSHLVGEAFF.

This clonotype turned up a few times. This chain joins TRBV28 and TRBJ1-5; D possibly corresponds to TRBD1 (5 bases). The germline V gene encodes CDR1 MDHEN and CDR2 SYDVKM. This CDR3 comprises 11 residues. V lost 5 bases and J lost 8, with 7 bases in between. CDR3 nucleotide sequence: TGTGCCAGCAGTGTCAGGGAGCCCCAGCATTTT. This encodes CASSVREPQHF.

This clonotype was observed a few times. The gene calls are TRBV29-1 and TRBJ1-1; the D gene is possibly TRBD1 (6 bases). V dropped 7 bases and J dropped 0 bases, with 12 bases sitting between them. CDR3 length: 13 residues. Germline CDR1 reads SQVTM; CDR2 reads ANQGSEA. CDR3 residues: CSALGGLNTEAFF. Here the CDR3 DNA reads TGCAGCGCCTTAGGGGGGTTGAACACTGAAGCTTTCTTT.

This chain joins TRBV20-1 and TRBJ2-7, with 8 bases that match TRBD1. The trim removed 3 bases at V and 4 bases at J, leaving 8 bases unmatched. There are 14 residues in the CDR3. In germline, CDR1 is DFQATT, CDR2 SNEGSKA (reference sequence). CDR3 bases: TGCAGTGCTAGTACCAGGGGGCGTAGTTACGAGCAGTACTTC. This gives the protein CSASTRGRSYEQYF.

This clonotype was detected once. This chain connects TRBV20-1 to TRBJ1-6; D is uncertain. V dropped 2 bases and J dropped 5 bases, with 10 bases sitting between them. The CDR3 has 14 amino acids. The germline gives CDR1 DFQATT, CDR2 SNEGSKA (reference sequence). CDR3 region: CSARSWSDNSPLHF. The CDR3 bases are TGCAGTGCTAGAAGCTGGTCCGATAATTCACCCCTCCACTTT.

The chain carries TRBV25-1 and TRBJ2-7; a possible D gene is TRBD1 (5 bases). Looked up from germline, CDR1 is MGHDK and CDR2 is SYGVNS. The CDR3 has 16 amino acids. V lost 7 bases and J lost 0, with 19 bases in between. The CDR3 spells CASTPAGAYSSYEQYF. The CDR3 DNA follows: TGTGCCAGCACCCCTGCTGGGGCATACAGCTCCTACGAGCAGTACTTC.

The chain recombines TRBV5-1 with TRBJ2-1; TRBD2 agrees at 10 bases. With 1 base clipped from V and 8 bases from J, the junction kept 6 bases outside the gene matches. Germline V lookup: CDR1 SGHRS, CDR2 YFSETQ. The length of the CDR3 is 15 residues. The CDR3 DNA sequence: TGCGCCAGCAGCTTGCCTAGCGGGGGCTTCGATGAGCAGTTCTTC. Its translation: CASSLPSGGFDEQFF.

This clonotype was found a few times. CDR3 nucleotide sequence: TGTGCCAGCAGCTGGATGGGAGCATCTGAAGCTTTCTTT. Amino acid sequence: CASSWMGASEAFF. The rearrangement uses TRBV7-9 and TRBJ1-1; no clear D. The V end lost 4 bases, the J end lost 6 bases, and 12 bases lay between the germline ends. The CDR3 covers 13 residues. Germline V gene lookup returns CDR1 SEHNR and CDR2 FQNEAQ (reference sequence). The full variable domain, rest sourced from reference TRBV7-9 and TRBJ1-1, is DTGVSQNPRHKITKRGQNVTFRCDPISEHNRLYWYRQTLGQGPEFLTYFQNEAQLEKSRLLSDRFSAERPKGSFSTLEIQRTEQGDSAMYLCASSWMGASEAFFGQGTRLTVV.

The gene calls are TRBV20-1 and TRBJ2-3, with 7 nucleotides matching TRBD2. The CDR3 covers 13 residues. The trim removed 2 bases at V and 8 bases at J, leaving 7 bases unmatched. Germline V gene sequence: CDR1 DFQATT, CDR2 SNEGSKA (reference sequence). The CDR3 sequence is CSARNDPGGTQYF. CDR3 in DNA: TGCAGTGCTAGAAACGATCCGGGGGGTACGCAGTATTTT.

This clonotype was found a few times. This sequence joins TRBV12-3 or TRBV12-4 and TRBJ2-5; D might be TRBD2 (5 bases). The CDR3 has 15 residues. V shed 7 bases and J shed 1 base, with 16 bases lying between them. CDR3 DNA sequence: TGTGCCAGCACCACTTCCGAGGGCCCCCAAGAGACCCAGTACTTC. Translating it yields CASTTSEGPQETQYF.

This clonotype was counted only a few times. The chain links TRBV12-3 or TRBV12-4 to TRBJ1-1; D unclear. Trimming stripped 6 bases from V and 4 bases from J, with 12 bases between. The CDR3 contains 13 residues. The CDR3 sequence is CASRTTFFTEAFF. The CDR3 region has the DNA TGTGCCAGCAGAACGACCTTTTTCACTGAAGCTTTCTTT.

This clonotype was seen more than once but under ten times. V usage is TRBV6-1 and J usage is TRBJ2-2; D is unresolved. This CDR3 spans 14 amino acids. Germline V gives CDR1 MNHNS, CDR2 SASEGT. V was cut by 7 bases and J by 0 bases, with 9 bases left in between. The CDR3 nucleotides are TGTGCCAGCACCCGGAACGCGAACACCGGGGAGCTGTTTTTT. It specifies CASTRNANTGELFF.

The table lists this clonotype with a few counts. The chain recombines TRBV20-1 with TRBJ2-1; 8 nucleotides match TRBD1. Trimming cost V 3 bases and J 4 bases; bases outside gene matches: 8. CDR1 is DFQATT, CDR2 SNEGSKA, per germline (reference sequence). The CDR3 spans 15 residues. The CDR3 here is CSARGRGLNYNEQFF. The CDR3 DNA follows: TGCAGTGCTAGGGGCAGGGGGCTAAATTACAATGAGCAGTTCTTC.

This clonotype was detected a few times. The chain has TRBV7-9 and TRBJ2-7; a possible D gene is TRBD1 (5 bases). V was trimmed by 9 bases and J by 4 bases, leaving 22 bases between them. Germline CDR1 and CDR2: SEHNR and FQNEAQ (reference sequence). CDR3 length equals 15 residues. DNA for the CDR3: TGTGCCAGTACCGACAGTAAAGGGCTCAGTTACGAGCAGTACTTC. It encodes CASTDSKGLSYEQYF.

The CDR3: CASSYGAGREQYF. CDR3 DNA: TGTGCCAGCAGTTACGGGGCGGGAAGAGAGCAGTACTTC. The J gene is TRBJ2-7, the V gene TRBV6-5, with a weak D call TRBD2 (6 bases). Germline values: CDR1 MNHEY, CDR2 SVGAGI. CDR3 length: 13 amino acids. Between the trimmed V and J ends, which lost 2 bases and 7 bases, there was a span of 12 bases.

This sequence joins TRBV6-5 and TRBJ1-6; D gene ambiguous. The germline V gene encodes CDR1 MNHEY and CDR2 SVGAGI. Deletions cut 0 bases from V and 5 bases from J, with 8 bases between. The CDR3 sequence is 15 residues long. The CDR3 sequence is CASSYSGMDNSPLHF. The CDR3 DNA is TGTGCCAGCAGTTACTCTGGGATGGATAATTCACCCCTCCACTTT.

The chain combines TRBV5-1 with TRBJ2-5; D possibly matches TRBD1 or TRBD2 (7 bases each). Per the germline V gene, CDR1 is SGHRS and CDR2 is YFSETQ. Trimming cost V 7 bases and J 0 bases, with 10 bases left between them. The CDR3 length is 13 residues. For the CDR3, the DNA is TGCGCCAGCCAGGGGGGGTACCAAGAGACCCAGTACTTC. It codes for CASQGGYQETQYF. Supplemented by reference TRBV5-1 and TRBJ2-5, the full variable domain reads KAGVTQTPRYLIKTRGQQVTLSCSPISGHRSVSWYQQTPGQGLQFLFEYFSETQRNKGNFPGRFSGRQFSNSRSEMNVSTLELGDSALYLCASQGGYQETQYFGPGTRLLVL.

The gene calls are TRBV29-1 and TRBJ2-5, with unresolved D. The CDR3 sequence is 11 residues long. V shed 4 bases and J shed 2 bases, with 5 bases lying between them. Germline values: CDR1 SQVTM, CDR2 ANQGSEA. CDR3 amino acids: CSVGRQETQYF. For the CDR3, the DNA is TGCAGCGTTGGCCGACAAGAGACCCAGTACTTC.

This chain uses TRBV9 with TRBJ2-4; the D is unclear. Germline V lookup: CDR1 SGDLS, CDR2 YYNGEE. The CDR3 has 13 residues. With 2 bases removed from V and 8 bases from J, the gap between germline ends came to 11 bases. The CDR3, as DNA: TGTGCCAGCAGCGTCTCAATAGAGGACATTCAGTACTTC. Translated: CASSVSIEDIQYF. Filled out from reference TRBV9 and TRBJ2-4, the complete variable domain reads DSGVTQTPKHLITATGQRVTLRCSPRSGDLSVYWYQQSLDQGLQFLIQYYNGEERAKGNILERFSAQQFPDLHSELNLSSLELGDSALYFCASSVSIEDIQYFGAGTRLSVL.